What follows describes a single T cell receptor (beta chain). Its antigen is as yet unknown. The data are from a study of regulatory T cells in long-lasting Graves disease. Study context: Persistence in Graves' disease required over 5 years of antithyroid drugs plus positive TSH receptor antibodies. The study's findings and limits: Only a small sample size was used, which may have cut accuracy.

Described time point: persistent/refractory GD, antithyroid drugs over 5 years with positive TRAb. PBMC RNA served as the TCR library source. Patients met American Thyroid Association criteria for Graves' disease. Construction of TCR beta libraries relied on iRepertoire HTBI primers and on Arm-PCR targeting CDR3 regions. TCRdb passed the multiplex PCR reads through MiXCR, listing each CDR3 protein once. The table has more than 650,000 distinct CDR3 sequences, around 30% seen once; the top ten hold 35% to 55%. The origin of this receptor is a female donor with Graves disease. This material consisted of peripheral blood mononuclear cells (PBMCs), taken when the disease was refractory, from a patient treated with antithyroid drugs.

The CDR3 here is CASHSLNEQFF. CDR3 nucleotides: TGTGCCAGCCACTCTTTAAATGAGCAGTTCTTC. The V and J genes are TRBV6-1 and TRBJ2-1; D unclear. V lost 8 bases and J 7 bases, leaving 9 bases between the germline ends. The CDR3 covers 11 residues. Looked up from germline, CDR1 is MNHNS and CDR2 is SASEGT.